This is a list of T cell receptor beta chains from one sample in a study of T-cell reconstitution after alpha-beta-depleted transplantation in children. TCRdb re-called the PCR reads through MiXCR, storing one row per CDR3 protein. The sample holds around 100,000 distinct CDR3 sequences, 9% to 12% seen once. Sample: PBMCs, taken before TCRalphabeta/CD19-depleted stem cell transplant. The receptors were gathered from a boy aged 2 to 10 with acute lymphoblastic leukemia, due to receive a stem cell transplant. Both conserved end residues are part of each CDR3. The order of the fields is clone size, J gene, V gene, D gene, CDR3 protein, CDR3 DNA. D genes are given only for firm matches. Clone sizes are given selectively: once, few, many, or a class where the clone is expanded.

>NA|TRBJ1-1|TRBV5-1|TRBD1
CASSLGTGYTEAFF
TGCGCCAGCAGTCTCGGGACAGGGTACACTGAAGCTTTCTTT
>few|TRBJ2-5|TRBV7-8|NA
CASSLSPGPPPQETQYF
TGTGCCAGCAGCTTATCCCCGGGACCCCCACCGCAAGAGACCCAGTACTTC
>many|TRBJ2-1|TRBV12-3/TRBV12-4|TRBD2
CASSPGVSSGRYNEQFF
TGTGCCAGCAGCCCGGGGGTTAGTAGCGGGAGGTACAATGAGCAGTTCTTC
>NA|TRBJ2-3|TRBV3-1|NA
CASSIFGVRTQYF
TGTGCCAGCTCCATATTCGGGGTGCGTACGCAGTATTTT
>NA|TRBJ2-1|TRBV20-1|NA
CSARDVGTSYNEQFF
TGCAGTGCTAGAGACGTCGGGACTTCCTACAATGAGCAGTTCTTC
>few|TRBJ1-1|TRBV6-5|NA
CASSYERGAGTEAFF
TGTGCCAGCAGTTACGAAAGGGGCGCGGGCACTGAAGCTTTCTTT
>NA|TRBJ2-7|TRBV20-1|TRBD1
CSARNVGQGVYEQYF
TGCAGTGCTAGGAATGTGGGACAGGGGGTCTACGAGCAGTACTTC
>many|TRBJ2-1|TRBV5-6|NA
CASSLTGFASYNEQFF
TGTGCCAGCAGCTTGACAGGGTTTGCCTCCTACAATGAGCAGTTCTTC
>NA|TRBJ1-5|TRBV7-8|NA
CASSSGRGPSNQPQHF
TGTGCCAGCAGCTCGGGTAGGGGTCCTTCCAATCAGCCCCAGCATTTT
>NA|TRBJ2-3|TRBV20-1|NA
CSAARFADTQYF
TGCAGTGCCGCCCGTTTTGCAGATACGCAGTATTTT
>NA|TRBJ2-5|TRBV5-1|TRBD1
CASALEGDPVTGRETQYF
TGCGCCAGCGCACTCGAAGGGGATCCGGTGACAGGGCGAGAGACCCAGTACTTC
>many|TRBJ2-1|TRBV12-3/TRBV12-4|NA
CASQIGEIYNEQFF
TGTGCCAGCCAGATAGGCGAAATATACAATGAGCAGTTCTTC
>NA|TRBJ2-3|TRBV7-9|NA
CASSLVLQASEQYF
TGTGCCAGCAGCTTAGTCCTACAGGCCAGCGAGCAGTATTTT
>few|TRBJ2-7|TRBV28|NA
CASSSRGAGEQYF
TGTGCCAGCAGTTCTCGGGGGGCCGGCGAGCAGTACTTC
>few|TRBJ2-4|TRBV20-1|TRBD1
CSARVPGTGDIQYF
TGCAGTGCTAGAGTTCCCGGGACAGGAGACATTCAGTACTTC
>NA|TRBJ1-1|TRBV3-1|NA
CASSLLHRAEAFF
TGTGCCAGCAGCCTACTACATAGGGCTGAAGCTTTCTTT
>many|TRBJ2-1|TRBV7-2|TRBD2
CASSFVAGVNEQFF
TGTGCCAGCAGCTTTGTAGCGGGAGTGAATGAGCAGTTCTTC
>many|TRBJ1-1|TRBV4-1|NA
CASSAGTSLEAFF
TGCGCCAGCAGCGCCGGGACAAGCCTTGAAGCTTTCTTT
>few|TRBJ2-7|TRBV7-6|TRBD2
CASSLTAGFPSYEQYF
TGTGCCAGCAGCCTAACAGCGGGGTTTCCCTCCTACGAGCAGTACTTC
>NA|TRBJ2-1|TRBV3-1|NA
CASSRQWRFNEQFF
TGTGCCAGCAGCCGCCAGTGGAGATTCAATGAGCAGTTCTTC
>NA|TRBJ2-1|TRBV20-1|TRBD2
CSASGDPAGGNEQFF
TGCAGTGCTAGCGGGGACCCAGCGGGAGGGAATGAGCAGTTCTTC
>many|TRBJ2-7|TRBV29-1|NA
CSVRRAEAPPYEQYF
TGCAGCGTACGGAGGGCGGAGGCCCCACCCTACGAGCAGTACTTC
>few|TRBJ1-1|TRBV2|TRBD1
CASSGTGDTEAFF
TGTGCCAGCAGCGGGACAGGGGACACTGAAGCTTTCTTT
>many|TRBJ2-3|TRBV6-6|NA
CASSFWGTDTQYF
TGTGCCAGCAGTTTTTGGGGGACAGATACGCAGTATTTT
>NA|TRBJ1-1|TRBV20-1|TRBD1
CSARVHRGGFLRTPNTEAFF
TGCAGTGCTAGGGTACACAGGGGCGGGTTTCTACGGACACCGAACACTGAAGCTTTCTTT
>few|TRBJ2-7|TRBV4-1|NA
CASSRTVSYEQYF
TGCGCCAGCTCCCGGACGGTTTCCTACGAGCAGTACTTC
>few|TRBJ2-1|TRBV10-1|TRBD1
CASSASGQYNEQFF
TGCGCCAGCAGTGCGTCGGGACAGTACAATGAGCAGTTCTTC
>many|TRBJ2-5|TRBV5-6|TRBD1
CASSFRDRGWETQYF
TGTGCCAGCAGCTTCCGGGACAGGGGGTGGGAGACCCAGTACTTC
>many|TRBJ2-3|TRBV20-1|NA
CSALRSTDTQYF
TGCAGTGCTCTCAGAAGCACAGATACGCAGTATTTT
>many|TRBJ2-7|TRBV5-6|NA
CASSGRQGRSYEQYF
TGTGCCAGCAGCGGCCGCCAGGGGCGATCCTACGAGCAGTACTTC
>many|TRBJ2-7|TRBV7-9|NA
CASSLGSGGRSSYEQYF
TGTGCCAGCAGCTTAGGGTCTGGGGGGAGAAGCTCCTACGAGCAGTACTTC
>once|TRBJ1-1|TRBV19|NA
CASSISNLQNTEAFF
TGTGCCAGTAGTATTTCGAATCTTCAGAACACTGAAGCTTTCTTT
>few|TRBJ2-7|TRBV10-3|TRBD2
CAISEYPSGNDEQYF
TGTGCCATCAGTGAGTATCCTAGCGGGAACGACGAGCAGTACTTC
>few|TRBJ1-1|TRBV6-2/TRBV6-3|NA
CASRMDGNTEAFF
TGTGCCAGCAGGATGGACGGGAACACTGAAGCTTTCTTT
>many|TRBJ2-4|TRBV20-1|NA
CSATLEGRKNIQYF
TGCAGTGCAACCCTTGAGGGAAGGAAAAACATTCAGTACTTC
>many|TRBJ2-1|TRBV7-2|NA
CASSRDSLRDNEQFF
TGTGCCAGCAGCCGAGACAGCCTCCGGGACAATGAGCAGTTCTTC
>many|TRBJ2-1|TRBV27|TRBD1
CASSSTGTGSPYNEQFF
TGTGCCAGCAGTTCCACCGGGACAGGGTCCCCCTACAATGAGCAGTTCTTC
>NA|TRBJ2-1|TRBV25-1|TRBD2
CATLYGGERGLAGWSSYNEQFF
TGTGCCACCCTATATGGGGGAGAGCGGGGACTAGCGGGGTGGAGCTCCTACAATGAGCAGTTCTTC
>few|TRBJ2-3|TRBV7-2|NA
CASSLVVIATDTQYF
TGTGCCAGCAGCTTAGTGGTAATAGCGACAGATACGCAGTATTTT
>many|TRBJ2-3|TRBV7-9|TRBD2
CASRGTRLGDTQYF
TGTGCCAGCAGGGGGACTAGACTCGGAGATACGCAGTATTTT
>few|TRBJ2-7|TRBV20-1|NA
CSARDMASSYEQYF
TGCAGTGCTAGAGATATGGCGTCCTCCTACGAGCAGTACTTC
>many|TRBJ2-7|TRBV20-1|NA
CSARPSRLALSEDPYEQYF
TGCAGTGCTAGACCCTCGCGGCTAGCGTTGAGTGAAGACCCCTACGAGCAGTACTTC
>NA|TRBJ1-1|TRBV29-1|TRBD1
CSALTRDRGKGGTEAFF
TGCAGCGCCTTAACCCGGGACAGGGGCAAAGGGGGCACTGAAGCTTTCTTT
>many|TRBJ2-7|TRBV5-1|NA
CASSSTQYEQYF
TGCGCCAGCAGCTCGACCCAGTACGAGCAGTACTTC
>few|TRBJ2-3|TRBV5-1|NA
CASSKYPDTQYF
TGCGCCAGCAGCAAGTACCCAGATACGCAGTATTTT
>many|TRBJ2-7|TRBV5-1|NA
CASGDRDRNSYEQYF
TGCGCCAGCGGGGACCGGGACCGTAACTCCTACGAGCAGTACTTC
>many|TRBJ2-7|TRBV5-1|TRBD1
CASSLPQGVGEQYF
TGCGCCAGCAGCTTGCCACAGGGGGTGGGCGAGCAGTACTTC
>few|TRBJ1-5|TRBV6-6|NA
CASGTANQPQHF
TGTGCCAGCGGGACGGCCAATCAGCCCCAGCATTTT
>few|TRBJ2-7|TRBV5-1|NA
CASSPQGIYEQYF
TGCGCCAGCAGCCCCCAGGGAATCTACGAGCAGTACTTC
>NA|TRBJ2-3|TRBV20-1|NA
CSARVSGDTQYF
TGCAGTGCTAGAGTTAGCGGAGATACGCAGTATTTT